The source of this TCR beta chain is a study of blood T cell repertoires in COVID-19. Study at large: PBMCs, B-cell-depleted T cells, or T cells were the source of the cDNA or gDNA that made up the material.

Membership in each cohort depended on participant-reported clinical history. Produced via immunoSEQ multiplex PCR; TCRdb's table is partial and in-frame only. The top ten clones hold over 8% of a sample with 310,000 or so clones, approximately 89% of them seen once. CDR1 SNHLY and CDR2 FYNNEI come from the germline V gene. This CDR3 region has 15 residues. Trimming took 6 bases from V and 6 from J; bases not matched to a gene: 11. This TCR derives from a middle-aged woman who had recovered from COVID-19. Sequenced: PBMCs or T cells enriched from blood (not recorded which). The V and J genes are TRBV2 and TRBJ2-7; 10 bases match TRBD2. In DNA form, the CDR3 reads TGTGCCAGCAGGGGGACTAGCGTAATTCGAGGCGAGCAGTACTTC. Its protein product is CASRGTSVIRGEQYF.